These 18 T cell receptor beta chains came from one sample sequenced in a study of T-cell reconstitution after alpha-beta-depleted transplantation in children. Study results and caveats: Several hundred expanded graft clones reportedly gave rise to the alpha-beta T cells present about two months after transplant.

Their specific antigens are unknown. A library of TCRbeta sequences, prepared with unique molecular identifiers, was generated. In TCRdb, the PCR reads were re-called with MiXCR into one record per CDR3 protein. Of 30,000 or so distinct CDR3 sequences listed, about 6.7% are singletons. This material consisted of peripheral blood, taken 60 days after TCRalphabeta/CD19-depleted stem cell transplant. The receptors stem from a child younger than two who had a stem cell transplant for acute myeloid leukemia, so the T cells may come from the graft donor.

This clonotype was found many times. V and J are TRBV4-1 and TRBJ2-3; TRBD2 matches 8 bases. The CDR3 covers 13 residues. V lost 3 bases to trimming and J lost 11 bases; unmatched junction nucleotides: 7. Per germline, CDR1 MGHRA and CDR2 YSYEKL. DNA for the CDR3: TGCGCCAGCAGCCAGCCGGGACTAGAAAAGCAGTATTTT. As protein: CASSQPGLEKQYF.

The chain is built from TRBV12-3 or TRBV12-4 and TRBJ2-3; 10 bases align to TRBD1. Trimming cost V 3 bases and J 12 bases; bases outside gene matches: 12. The CDR3 covers 15 residues. The CDR3 reads CASSFPSGTGAKQYF. DNA of the CDR3: TGTGCCAGCAGTTTCCCCTCCGGGACAGGGGCCAAACAGTATTTT.

This clonotype was detected many times. The chain is built from TRBV6-2 or TRBV6-3 and TRBJ2-7, with 7 bases fitting TRBD1. Germline V gene sequence: CDR1 MNHEY, CDR2 SVGEGT. The CDR3 contains 15 residues. V lost 6 bases, J lost 3 bases, and 11 bases stayed unmatched. CDR3 sequence (DNA): TGTGCCAGCAGCTGGGGACAGCGCCTAAGCTACGAGCAGTACTTC. Translated: CASSWGQRLSYEQYF.

The sample holds many counts of this clonotype. The chain recombines TRBV27 with TRBJ2-3; no clear D. The CDR3 loop spans 15 amino acids. Germline CDR1 is MNHEY and CDR2 is SMNVEV (reference sequence). V was shortened by 2 bases and J by 1 base, with 10 bases between the two germline ends. DNA for the CDR3: TGTGCCAGCAGTTTAGAACCCACGGGCACAGATACGCAGTATTTT. This gives the protein CASSLEPTGTDTQYF.

This clonotype was recorded many times. DNA of the CDR3: TGTGCCACCAGCAGAGATGAGTGGTTCGCCCGGGACCCTTACAATGAGCAGTTCTTC. Protein sequence: CATSRDEWFARDPYNEQFF. V usage is TRBV15 and J usage is TRBJ2-1, with D perhaps given as TRBD1 or TRBD2 (5 bases each). V was pared by 0 bases and J by 4 bases, with 22 bases between. The germline V gene has CDR1 LNHNV and CDR2 YYDKDF (reference sequence). The CDR3 loop spans 19 amino acids.

This clonotype was picked up many times. The chain combines TRBV7-9 with TRBJ2-3; a weak D match, TRBD2 (5 bases). The CDR3 is 16 residues long. The ends were cut back, 4 bases at V and 5 bases at J, with 19 bases in the middle. CDR1 SEHNR and CDR2 FQNEAQ come from the germline V gene (reference sequence). CDR3 nucleotides: TGTGCCAGCAGCTCTTACCTGGACGGGGATGGAGATACGCAGTATTTT. Protein sequence: CASSSYLDGDGDTQYF.

This clonotype came up many times. The CDR3 DNA is TGTGCCAGCAGTGAAGCACCCGGCGGGGGCGACGAGCAGTACTTC. Its translation: CASSEAPGGGDEQYF. V is TRBV6-1 and J is TRBJ2-7, with D perhaps matching TRBD2 (7 bases). Germline-derived CDR1 and CDR2 are MNHNS and SASEGT. V lost 0 bases, J lost 5 bases, and 14 bases lay in between. This CDR3 spans 15 amino acids.

This clonotype came up many times. The gene calls are TRBV28 and TRBJ1-5, with D unclear. In germline, CDR1 is MDHEN, CDR2 SYDVKM. The CDR3 consists of 10 residues. V was cut by 3 bases and J by 6 bases, with 0 bases left in between. Here the CDR3 reads CASSFQPQHF. Here the CDR3 DNA reads TGTGCCAGCAGTTTTCAGCCCCAGCATTTT. Full variable domain (outside the CDR3, taken from reference TRBV28 and TRBJ1-5): DVKVTQSSRYLVKRTGEKVFLECVQDMDHENMFWYRQDPGLGLRLIYFSYDVKMKEKGDIPEGYSVSREKKERFSLILESASTNQTSMYLCASSFQPQHFGDGTRLSIL.

This clonotype was picked up many times. J is TRBJ2-2 and V is TRBV12-3 or TRBV12-4; a possible D gene is TRBD2 (6 bases). The CDR3 runs 12 residues. V was trimmed by 7 bases and J by 14 bases, leaving 17 bases between them. The CDR3 region is CASNRGLGGLFF. The DNA of the CDR3 is TGTGCCAGCAATAGGGGTTTGGGGGGACTGTTTTTT.

This clonotype was recorded many times. CDR3 bases: TGTGCCAGCAGCACGGAGTACCAAGAGACCCAGTACTTC. This codes for CASSTEYQETQYF. This chain uses TRBV12-3 or TRBV12-4 with TRBJ2-5, with no clear D. The germline V and J ends were trimmed by 6 bases and 0 bases, with 8 bases remaining between them. This CDR3 has 13 residues.

This clonotype was found many times. The chain employs TRBV27 and TRBJ2-3; D possibly matches TRBD1 or TRBD2 (6 bases each). Trimming pared 0 bases from V and 1 base from J, leaving 11 bases between. The CDR3 extends over 16 amino acids. Germline V CDR1 and CDR2: MNHEY, SMNVEV (reference sequence). CDR3 in DNA: TGTGCCAGCAGTTTATCCAGGGGAGGAGGCACAGATACGCAGTATTTT. Residues: CASSLSRGGGTDTQYF.

This clonotype was seen many times. CDR3 nucleotides: TGTGCCAGCAGTTTGGAGGGTTTTAGCAATCAGCCCCAGCATTTT. This translates into CASSLEGFSNQPQHF. This sequence joins TRBV28 and TRBJ1-5; the D is unclear. In germline, CDR1 is MDHEN, CDR2 SYDVKM. V shed 3 bases and J shed 0 bases, with 9 bases lying between them. This CDR3 has 15 amino acids.

At least ten counts were recorded for this clonotype. The chain links TRBV15 to TRBJ2-1, with D perhaps TRBD1 (5 bases). The CDR3 has 11 amino acids. Germline V gene data show CDR1 as LNHNV and CDR2 as YYDKDF (reference sequence). Trimming left V 2 bases short and J 10 bases short, with 6 bases between. The CDR3 is CATSRSGEQFF. CDR3 DNA: TGTGCCACCAGCAGATCAGGGGAGCAGTTCTTC.

Ten or more counts support this clonotype. The V call is TRBV11-2, the J call TRBJ2-3; 10 positions match TRBD2. CDR1 SGHAT and CDR2 FQNNGV come from the germline V gene. The CDR3 is made up of 14 amino acids. V lost 5 bases and J lost 1; bases outside the gene matches: 0. This chain's CDR3 is CASSLAGGTDTQYF. The CDR3 DNA sequence: TGTGCCAGCAGCCTAGCGGGGGGCACAGATACGCAGTATTTT.

With regard to this clonotype: Possible read error: a much larger clone is one base away. The chain has TRBV20-1 and TRBJ2-1, with 8 nucleotides matching TRBD2. The CDR3 spans 14 residues. Germline V lookup: CDR1 DFQATT, CDR2 SNEGSKA (reference sequence). CDR3: CSASSLAGYNEQLF. The DNA for the CDR3 is TGCAGTGCTAGCAGTCTAGCGGGCTACAATGAGCAGCTCTTC.

This clonotype was detected ten times or more. This sequence joins TRBV5-1 and TRBJ2-7, with D unclear. The germline CDR1 and CDR2 sequences are SGHRS and YFSETQ. The CDR3 runs to 12 residues. V was trimmed by 0 bases and J by 7 bases, leaving 8 bases between them. This chain's CDR3 is CASSLGTPEQYF. The CDR3 DNA follows: TGCGCCAGCAGCTTGGGGACCCCGGAGCAGTACTTC.

The chain links TRBV10-3 to TRBJ2-3; the D gene is possibly TRBD2 (5 bases). The CDR3 is 13 residues long. V shed 10 bases and J shed 2 bases, with 13 bases lying between them. Germline V gene sequence: CDR1 ENHRY, CDR2 SYGVKD. This chain's CDR3 is CATLAVHTDTQYF. The DNA of the CDR3 is TGTGCCACTCTAGCAGTTCACACAGATACGCAGTATTTT.

This clonotype was seen at least ten times. The gene calls are TRBV2 and TRBJ1-1; 8 bases agree with TRBD1. There are 16 residues in the CDR3. J gave up 5 bases and V 6 bases, and 14 bases lay outside the gene matches. The germline gives CDR1 SNHLY, CDR2 FYNNEI. The CDR3 region is CASRTDRVGRRTEAFF. CDR3 nucleotide sequence: TGTGCCAGCAGGACGGACAGGGTCGGACGACGGACTGAAGCTTTCTTT.